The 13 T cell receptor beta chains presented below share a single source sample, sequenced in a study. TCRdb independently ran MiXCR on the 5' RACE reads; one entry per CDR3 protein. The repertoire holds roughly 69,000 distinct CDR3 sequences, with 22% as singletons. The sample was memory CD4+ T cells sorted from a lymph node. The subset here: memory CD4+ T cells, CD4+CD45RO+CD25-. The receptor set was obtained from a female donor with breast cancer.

DNA for the CDR3: TGTGCCAGCAGCTTAAGGAGAGATAACTATGGCTACACCTTC. Protein sequence: CASSLRRDNYGYTF. This chain links TRBV5-4 with TRBJ1-2; the D is unclear. Germline values: CDR1 SGHNT, CDR2 YYREEE (reference sequence). CDR3 length: 14 residues. Trimming left V 2 bases short and J 1 base short, with 9 bases between.

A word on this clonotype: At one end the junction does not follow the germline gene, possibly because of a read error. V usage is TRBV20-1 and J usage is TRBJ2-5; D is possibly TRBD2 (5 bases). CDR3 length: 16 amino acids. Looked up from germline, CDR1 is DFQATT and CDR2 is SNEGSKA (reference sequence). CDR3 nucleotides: TGCAGTGCTAGAGATGGGTCCCGCACTAGTAGAGAGACCCTGTACTTC. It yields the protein CSARDGSRTSRETLYF.

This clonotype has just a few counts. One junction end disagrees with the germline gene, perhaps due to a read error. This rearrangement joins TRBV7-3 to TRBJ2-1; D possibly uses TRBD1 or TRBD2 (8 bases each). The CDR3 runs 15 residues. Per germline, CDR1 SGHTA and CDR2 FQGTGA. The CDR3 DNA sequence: TGTGCCAGCAGCCATTTGGACAGGGATGGCGGGAGGCCCACCTTC. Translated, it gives CASSHLDRDGGRPTF.

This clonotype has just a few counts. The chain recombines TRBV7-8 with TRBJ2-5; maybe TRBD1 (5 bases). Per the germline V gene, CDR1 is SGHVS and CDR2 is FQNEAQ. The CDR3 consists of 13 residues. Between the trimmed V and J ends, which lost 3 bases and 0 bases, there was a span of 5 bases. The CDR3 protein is CASSFRDQETQYF. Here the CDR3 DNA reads TGTGCCAGCAGCTTCAGGGACCAAGAGACCCAGTACTTC.

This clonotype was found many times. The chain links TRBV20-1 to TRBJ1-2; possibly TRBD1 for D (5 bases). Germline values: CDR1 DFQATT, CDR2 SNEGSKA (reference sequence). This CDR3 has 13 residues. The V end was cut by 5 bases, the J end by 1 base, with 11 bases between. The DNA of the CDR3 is TGCAGTGCTCCAATCGGGGGTAACTATGGCTACACCTTC. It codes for CSAPIGGNYGYTF.

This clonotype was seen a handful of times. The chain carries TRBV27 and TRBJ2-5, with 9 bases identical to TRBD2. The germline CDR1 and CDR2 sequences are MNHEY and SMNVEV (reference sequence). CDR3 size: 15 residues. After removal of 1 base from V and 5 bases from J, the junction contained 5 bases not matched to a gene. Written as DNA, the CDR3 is TGTGCCAGCAGTTTATGGGCTAGCGGGGCTGAGACCCAGTACTTC. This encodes CASSLWASGAETQYF.

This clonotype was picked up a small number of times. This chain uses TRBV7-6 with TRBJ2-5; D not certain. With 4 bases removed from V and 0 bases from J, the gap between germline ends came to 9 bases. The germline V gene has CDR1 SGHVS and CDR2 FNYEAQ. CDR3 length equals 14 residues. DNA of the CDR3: TGTGCCAGCAGCTCCACAGAGTACCAAGAGACCCAGTACTTC. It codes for CASSSTEYQETQYF. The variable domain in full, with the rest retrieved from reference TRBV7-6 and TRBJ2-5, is GAGVSQSPRYKVTKRGQDVALRCDPISGHVSLYWYRQALGQGPEFLTYFNYEAQQDKSGLPNDRFSAERPEGSISTLTIQRTEQRDSAMYRCASSSTEYQETQYFGPGTRLLVL.

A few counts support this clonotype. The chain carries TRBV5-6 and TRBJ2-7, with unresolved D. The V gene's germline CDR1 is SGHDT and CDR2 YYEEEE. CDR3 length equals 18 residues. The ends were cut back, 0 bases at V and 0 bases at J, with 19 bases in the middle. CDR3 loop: CASSLVADPDTNSYEQYF. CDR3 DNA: TGTGCCAGCAGCTTGGTTGCAGATCCAGATACTAACTCCTACGAGCAGTACTTC. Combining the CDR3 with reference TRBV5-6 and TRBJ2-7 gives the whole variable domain DAGVTQSPTHLIKTRGQQVTLRCSPKSGHDTVSWYQQALGQGPQFIFQYYEEEERQRGNFPDRFSGHQFPNYSSELNVNALLLGDSALYLCASSLVADPDTNSYEQYFGPGTRLTVT.

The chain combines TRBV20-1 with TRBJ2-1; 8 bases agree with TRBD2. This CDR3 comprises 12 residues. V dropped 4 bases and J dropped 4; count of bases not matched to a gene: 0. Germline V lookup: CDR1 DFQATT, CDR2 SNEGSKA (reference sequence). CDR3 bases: TGCAGTGCTAAGCGGGGGTACAATGAGCAGTTCTTC. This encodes CSAKRGYNEQFF.

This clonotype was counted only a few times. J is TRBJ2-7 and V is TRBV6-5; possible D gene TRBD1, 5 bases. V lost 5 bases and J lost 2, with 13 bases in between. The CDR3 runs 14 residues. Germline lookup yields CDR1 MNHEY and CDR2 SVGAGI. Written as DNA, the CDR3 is TGTGCCAGCAGTCGTCAGGGTGGACCCTACGAGCAGTACTTC. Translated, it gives CASSRQGGPYEQYF.

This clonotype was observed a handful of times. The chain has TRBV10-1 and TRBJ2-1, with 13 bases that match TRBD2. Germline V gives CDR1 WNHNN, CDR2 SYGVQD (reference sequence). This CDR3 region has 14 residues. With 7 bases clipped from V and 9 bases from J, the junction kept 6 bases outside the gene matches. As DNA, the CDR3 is TGCGCCAGCAATGGGACTAGCGGGATCGTTGAGCAGTTCTTC. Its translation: CASNGTSGIVEQFF.

CDR3 nucleotide sequence: TGCAGTACGAGGGGGGCGGCTGAAGCTTTCTTT. Translating gives CSTRGAAEAFF. This chain joins TRBV20-1 and TRBJ1-1; possibly TRBD1 for D (6 bases). The CDR3 is 11 residues long. Looked up from germline, CDR1 is DFQATT and CDR2 is SNEGSKA (reference sequence). V lost 8 bases and J 6 bases, leaving 13 bases between the germline ends.

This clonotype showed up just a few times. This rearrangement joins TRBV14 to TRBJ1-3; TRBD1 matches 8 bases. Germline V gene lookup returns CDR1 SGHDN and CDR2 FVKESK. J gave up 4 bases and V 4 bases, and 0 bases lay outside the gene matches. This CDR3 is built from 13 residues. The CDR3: CASSRDRGNTIYF. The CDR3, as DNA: TGTGCCAGCAGCCGGGACAGGGGAAACACCATATATTTT.